This TCR beta chain comes out of a study of molecular identifiers for immune sequencing clone quantification. Regarding the study as a whole: Clones with over 20 RNA copies captured over 99% of effector molecules but under 1% of naive ones. Single-cell amounts of spiked Jurkat TCR RNA were reportedly detectable among over 900,000 naive cells.

This clonotype was observed many times. What it binds is unknown. V lost 1 base, J lost 5 bases, and 16 bases stayed unmatched. The CDR3 runs 17 residues. The germline V gene encodes CDR1 DFQATT and CDR2 SNEGSKA (reference sequence). Previously described methods with listed TCR primers produced the bulk TCR libraries. From the PCR reads, TCRdb called clonotypes with MiXCR, one entry per CDR3 protein. The table includes roughly 86,000 distinct CDR3 sequences, roughly 19% detected once. Isolation of naive CD8 T cells was achieved by sorting on a CD8+CD4-CCR7+CD45RA+ phenotype. This sequence joins TRBV20-1 and TRBJ2-7, with 8 bases matching TRBD1. The material sequenced was naive CD8+ T cells from blood, with Jurkat cell RNA spiked in. Subset described: FACS-sorted CD8+CD4-CCR7+CD45RA+ naive T cells. The receptor was isolated from a human donor in good health. Some libraries in this study had Jurkat cell RNA spiked in. The CDR3 is CSARVARRTGKLDEQYF. The CDR3 DNA sequence: TGCAGTGCTAGAGTTGCTCGGCGGACAGGGAAATTGGACGAGCAGTACTTC.